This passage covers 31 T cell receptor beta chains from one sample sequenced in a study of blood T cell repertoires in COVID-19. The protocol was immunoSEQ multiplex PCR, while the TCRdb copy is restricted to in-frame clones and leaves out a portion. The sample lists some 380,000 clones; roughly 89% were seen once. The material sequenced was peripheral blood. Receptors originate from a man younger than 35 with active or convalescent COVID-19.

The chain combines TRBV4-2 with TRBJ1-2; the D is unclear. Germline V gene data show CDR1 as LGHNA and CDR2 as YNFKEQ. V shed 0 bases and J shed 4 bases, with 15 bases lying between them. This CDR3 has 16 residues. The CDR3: CASSQEGGQSIYGYTF. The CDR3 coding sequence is TGTGCCAGCAGCCAAGAGGGCGGGCAGTCGATCTATGGCTACACCTTC.

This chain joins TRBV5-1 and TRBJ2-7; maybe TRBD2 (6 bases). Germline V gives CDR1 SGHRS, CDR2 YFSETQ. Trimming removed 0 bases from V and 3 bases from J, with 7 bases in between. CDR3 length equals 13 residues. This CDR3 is CASSLDGGYEQYF. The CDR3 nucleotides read TGCGCCAGCAGCTTGGACGGGGGCTACGAGCAGTACTTC.

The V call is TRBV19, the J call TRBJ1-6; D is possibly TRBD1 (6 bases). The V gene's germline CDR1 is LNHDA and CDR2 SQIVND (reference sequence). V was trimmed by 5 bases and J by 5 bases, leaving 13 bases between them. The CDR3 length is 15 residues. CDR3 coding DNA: TGTGCCAGTAGTCCCGGACAGTGGAATAATTCACCCCTCCACTTT. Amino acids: CASSPGQWNNSPLHF.

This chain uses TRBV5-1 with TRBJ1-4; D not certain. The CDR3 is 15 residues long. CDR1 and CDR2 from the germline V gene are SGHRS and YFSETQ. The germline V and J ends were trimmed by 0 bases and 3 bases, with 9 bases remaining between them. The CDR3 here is CASSLAPGPNEKLFF. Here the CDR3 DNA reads TGCGCCAGCAGCTTGGCCCCGGGTCCTAATGAAAAACTGTTTTTT.

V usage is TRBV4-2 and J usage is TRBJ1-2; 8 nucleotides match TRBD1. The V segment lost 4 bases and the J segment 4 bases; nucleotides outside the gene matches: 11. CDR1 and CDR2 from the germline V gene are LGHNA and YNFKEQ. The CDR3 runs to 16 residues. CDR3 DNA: TGTGCCAGCAGCCCACCGGGACAGGTGACTTCCTATGGCTACACCTTC. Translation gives CASSPPGQVTSYGYTF.

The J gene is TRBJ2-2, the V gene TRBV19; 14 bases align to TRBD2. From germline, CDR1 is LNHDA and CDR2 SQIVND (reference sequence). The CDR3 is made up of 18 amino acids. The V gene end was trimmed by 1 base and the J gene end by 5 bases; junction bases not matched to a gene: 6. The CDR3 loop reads CASSIVVGTSGSTGELFF. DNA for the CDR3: TGTGCCAGTAGTATAGTGGTGGGGACTAGCGGGAGTACCGGGGAGCTGTTTTTT. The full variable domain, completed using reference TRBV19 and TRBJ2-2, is DGGITQSPKYLFRKEGQNVTLSCEQNLNHDAMYWYRQDPGQGLRLIYYSQIVNDFQKGDIAEGYSVSREKKESFPLTVTSAQKNPTAFYLCASSIVVGTSGSTGELFFGEGSRLTVL.

The CDR3 loop is CASRKDPGDTIYF. Written as DNA, the CDR3 is TGCGCCAGCAGAAAAGATCCGGGGGACACCATATATTTT. The chain links TRBV5-1 to TRBJ1-3; the D gene is possibly TRBD1 (5 bases). The germline V and J ends were trimmed by 5 bases and 8 bases, with 14 bases remaining between them. In germline, CDR1 is SGHRS, CDR2 YFSETQ. The CDR3 is 13 residues long.

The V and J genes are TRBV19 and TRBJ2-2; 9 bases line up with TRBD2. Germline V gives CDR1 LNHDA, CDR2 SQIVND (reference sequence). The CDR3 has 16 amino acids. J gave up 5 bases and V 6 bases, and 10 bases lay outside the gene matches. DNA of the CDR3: TGTGCCAGTAGAGACCCGGGACTAGCCAGGACCGGGGAGCTGTTTTTT. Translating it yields CASRDPGLARTGELFF.

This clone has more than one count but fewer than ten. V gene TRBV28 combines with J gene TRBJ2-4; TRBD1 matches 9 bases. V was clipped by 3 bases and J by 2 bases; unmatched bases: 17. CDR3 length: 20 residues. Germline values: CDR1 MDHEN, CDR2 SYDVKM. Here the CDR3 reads CASSFFSDRGTITTKNIQYF. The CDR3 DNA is TGTGCCAGCAGTTTTTTTTCGGACAGGGGTACAATCACTACCAAAAACATTCAGTACTTC.

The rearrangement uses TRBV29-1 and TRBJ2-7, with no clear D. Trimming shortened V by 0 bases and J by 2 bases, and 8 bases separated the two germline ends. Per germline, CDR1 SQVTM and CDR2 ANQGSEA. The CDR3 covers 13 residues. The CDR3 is CSVEEPGTYEQYF. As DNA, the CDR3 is TGCAGCGTTGAAGAGCCGGGTACCTACGAGCAGTACTTC.

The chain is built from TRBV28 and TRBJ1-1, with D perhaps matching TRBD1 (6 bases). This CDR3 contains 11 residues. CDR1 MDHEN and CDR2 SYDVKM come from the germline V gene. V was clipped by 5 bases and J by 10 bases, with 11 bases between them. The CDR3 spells CASSRQVTAFF. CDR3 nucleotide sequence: TGTGCCAGCAGTAGACAGGTGACAGCTTTCTTT.

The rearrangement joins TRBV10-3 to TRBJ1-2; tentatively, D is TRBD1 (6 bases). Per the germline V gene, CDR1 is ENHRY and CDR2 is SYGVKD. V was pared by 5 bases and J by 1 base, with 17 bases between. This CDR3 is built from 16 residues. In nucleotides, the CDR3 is TGTGCCATCAGTAAATCTACAGGGCCTGGTAACTATGGCTACACCTTC. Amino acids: CAISKSTGPGNYGYTF.

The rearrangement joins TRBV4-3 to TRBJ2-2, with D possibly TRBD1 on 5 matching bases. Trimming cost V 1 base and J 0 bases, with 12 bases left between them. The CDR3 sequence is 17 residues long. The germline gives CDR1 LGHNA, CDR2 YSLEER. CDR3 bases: TGCGCCAGCAGCCAAGGTCCCGCACAGGCGAACACCGGGGAGCTGTTTTTT. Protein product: CASSQGPAQANTGELFF.

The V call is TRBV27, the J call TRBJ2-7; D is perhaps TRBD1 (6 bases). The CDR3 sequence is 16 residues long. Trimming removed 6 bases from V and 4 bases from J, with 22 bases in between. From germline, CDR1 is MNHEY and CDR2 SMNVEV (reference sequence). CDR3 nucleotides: TGTGCCAGCAGCCCTCTCCGAGGGGGAGAAGGATACGAGCAGTACTTC. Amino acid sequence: CASSPLRGGEGYEQYF.

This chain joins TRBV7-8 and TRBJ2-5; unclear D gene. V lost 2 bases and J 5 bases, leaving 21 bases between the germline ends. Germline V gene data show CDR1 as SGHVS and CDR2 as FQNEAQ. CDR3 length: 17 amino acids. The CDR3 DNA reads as TGTGCCAGCAGCTTATTTTCTAGTTCTAGTCGCCTTGAGACCCAGTACTTC. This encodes CASSLFSSSSRLETQYF.

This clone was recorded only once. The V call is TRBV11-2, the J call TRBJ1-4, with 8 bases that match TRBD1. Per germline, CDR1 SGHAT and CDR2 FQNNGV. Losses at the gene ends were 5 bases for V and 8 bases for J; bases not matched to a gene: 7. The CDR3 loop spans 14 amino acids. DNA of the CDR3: TGTGCCAGCAGCCGAAACAGGGGGTGGGAAAAACTGTTTTTT. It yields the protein CASSRNRGWEKLFF.

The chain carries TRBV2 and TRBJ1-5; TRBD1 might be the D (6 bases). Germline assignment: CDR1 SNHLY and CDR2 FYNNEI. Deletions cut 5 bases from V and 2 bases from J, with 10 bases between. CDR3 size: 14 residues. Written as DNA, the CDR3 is TGTGCCAGCAGTACAGGGTTTGGCAATCAGCCCCAGCATTTT. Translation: CASSTGFGNQPQHF.

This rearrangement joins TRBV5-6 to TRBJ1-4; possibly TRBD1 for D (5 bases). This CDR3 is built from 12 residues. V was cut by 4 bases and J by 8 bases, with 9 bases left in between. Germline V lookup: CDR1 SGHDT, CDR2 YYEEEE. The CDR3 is CASSQGYEKLFF. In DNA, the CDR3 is TGTGCCAGCAGCCAGGGTTACGAAAAACTGTTTTTT.

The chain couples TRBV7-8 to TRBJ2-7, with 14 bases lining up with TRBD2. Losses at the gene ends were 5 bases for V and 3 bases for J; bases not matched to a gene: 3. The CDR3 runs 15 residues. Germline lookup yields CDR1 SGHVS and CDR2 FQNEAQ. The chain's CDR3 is CASSPGTSGSYEQYF. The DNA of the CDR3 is TGTGCCAGCAGCCCAGGGACTAGCGGGAGCTACGAGCAGTACTTC.

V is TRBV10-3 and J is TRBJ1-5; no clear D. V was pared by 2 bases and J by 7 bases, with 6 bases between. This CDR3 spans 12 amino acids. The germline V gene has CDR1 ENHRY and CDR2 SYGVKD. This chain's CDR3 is CAISENSQPQHF. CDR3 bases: TGTGCCATCAGTGAGAACTCCCAGCCCCAGCATTTT.

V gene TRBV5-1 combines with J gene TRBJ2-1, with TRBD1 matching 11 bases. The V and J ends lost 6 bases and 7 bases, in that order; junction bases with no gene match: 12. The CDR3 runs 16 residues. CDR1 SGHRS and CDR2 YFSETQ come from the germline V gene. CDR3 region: CASTIGGTGGRNEQFF. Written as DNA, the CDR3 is TGCGCCAGCACAATTGGAGGGACAGGGGGTAGGAATGAGCAGTTCTTC. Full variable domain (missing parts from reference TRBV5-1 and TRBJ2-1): KAGVTQTPRYLIKTRGQQVTLSCSPISGHRSVSWYQQTPGQGLQFLFEYFSETQRNKGNFPGRFSGRQFSNSRSEMNVSTLELGDSALYLCASTIGGTGGRNEQFFGPGTRLTVL.

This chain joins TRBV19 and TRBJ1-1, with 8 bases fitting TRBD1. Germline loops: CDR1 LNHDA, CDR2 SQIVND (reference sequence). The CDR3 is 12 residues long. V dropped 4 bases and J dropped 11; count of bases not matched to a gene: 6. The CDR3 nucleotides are TGTGCCAGTAGTAGGACAGGGCTGGAGGCTTTCTTT. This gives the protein CASSRTGLEAFF. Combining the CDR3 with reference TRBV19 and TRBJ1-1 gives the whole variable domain DGGITQSPKYLFRKEGQNVTLSCEQNLNHDAMYWYRQDPGQGLRLIYYSQIVNDFQKGDIAEGYSVSREKKESFPLTVTSAQKNPTAFYLCASSRTGLEAFFGQGTRLTVV.

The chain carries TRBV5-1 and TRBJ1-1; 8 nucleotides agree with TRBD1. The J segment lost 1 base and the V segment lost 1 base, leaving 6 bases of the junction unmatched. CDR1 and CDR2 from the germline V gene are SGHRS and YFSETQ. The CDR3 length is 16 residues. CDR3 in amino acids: CASSLTGGQANTEAFF. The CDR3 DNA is TGCGCCAGCAGCTTGACAGGGGGACAGGCGAACACTGAAGCTTTCTTT. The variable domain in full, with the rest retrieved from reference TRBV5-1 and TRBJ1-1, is KAGVTQTPRYLIKTRGQQVTLSCSPISGHRSVSWYQQTPGQGLQFLFEYFSETQRNKGNFPGRFSGRQFSNSRSEMNVSTLELGDSALYLCASSLTGGQANTEAFFGQGTRLTVV.

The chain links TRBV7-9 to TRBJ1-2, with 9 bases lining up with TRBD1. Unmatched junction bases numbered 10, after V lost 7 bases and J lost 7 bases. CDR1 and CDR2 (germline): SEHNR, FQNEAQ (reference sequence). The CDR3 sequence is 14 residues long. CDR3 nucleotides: TGTGCCAGCACTCAAAGCGGGACAGGGTTTGGCTACACCTTC. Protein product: CASTQSGTGFGYTF.

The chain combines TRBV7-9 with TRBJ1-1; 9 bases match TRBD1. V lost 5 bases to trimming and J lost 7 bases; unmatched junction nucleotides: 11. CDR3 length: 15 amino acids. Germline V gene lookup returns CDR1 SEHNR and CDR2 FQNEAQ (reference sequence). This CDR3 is CASSGRQGVGIEAFF. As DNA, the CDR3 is TGTGCCAGCAGCGGGCGACAGGGGGTGGGGATTGAAGCTTTCTTT.

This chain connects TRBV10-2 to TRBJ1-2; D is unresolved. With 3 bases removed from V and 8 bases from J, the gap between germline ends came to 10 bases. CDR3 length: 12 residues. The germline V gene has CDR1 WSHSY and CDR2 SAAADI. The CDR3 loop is CASSDLGSGYTF. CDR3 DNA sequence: TGCGCCAGCAGTGATTTGGGCAGCGGCTACACCTTC.

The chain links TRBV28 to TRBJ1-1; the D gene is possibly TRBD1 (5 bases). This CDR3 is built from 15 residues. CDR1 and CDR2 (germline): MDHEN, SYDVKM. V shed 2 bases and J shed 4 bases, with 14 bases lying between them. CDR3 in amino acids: CASSLGGTQATEAFF. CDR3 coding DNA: TGTGCCAGCAGTTTAGGCGGCACACAGGCCACTGAAGCTTTCTTT. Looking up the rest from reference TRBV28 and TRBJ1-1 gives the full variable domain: DVKVTQSSRYLVKRTGEKVFLECVQDMDHENMFWYRQDPGLGLRLIYFSYDVKMKEKGDIPEGYSVSREKKERFSLILESASTNQTSMYLCASSLGGTQATEAFFGQGTRLTVV.

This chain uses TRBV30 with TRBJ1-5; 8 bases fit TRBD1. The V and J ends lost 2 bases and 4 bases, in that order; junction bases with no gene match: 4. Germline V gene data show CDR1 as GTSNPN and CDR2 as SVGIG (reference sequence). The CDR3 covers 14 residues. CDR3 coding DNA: TGTGCCTGGAGTACTCGACAGGGGAATCAGCCCCAGCATTTT. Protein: CAWSTRQGNQPQHF.

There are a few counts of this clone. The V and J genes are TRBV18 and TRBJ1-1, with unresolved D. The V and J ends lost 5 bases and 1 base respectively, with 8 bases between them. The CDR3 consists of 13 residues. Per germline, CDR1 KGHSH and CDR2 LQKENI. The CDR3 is CASSVTENTEAFF. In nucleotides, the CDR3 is TGTGCCAGCTCAGTCACAGAGAACACTGAAGCTTTCTTT.

CDR3: CASSSGTVPLEQYF. DNA of the CDR3: TGTGCCAGCAGTTCAGGGACAGTGCCTTTGGAGCAGTACTTC. The V gene is TRBV7-9, the J gene TRBJ2-7; 7 bases align to TRBD1. The trim removed 6 bases at V and 7 bases at J, leaving 12 bases unmatched. The germline V gene encodes CDR1 SEHNR and CDR2 FQNEAQ (reference sequence). This CDR3 has 14 amino acids.

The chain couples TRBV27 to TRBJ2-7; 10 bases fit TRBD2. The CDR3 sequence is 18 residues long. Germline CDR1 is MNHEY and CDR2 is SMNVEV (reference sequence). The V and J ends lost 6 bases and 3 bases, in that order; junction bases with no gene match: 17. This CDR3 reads CASSPRTSGGASRYEQYF. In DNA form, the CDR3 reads TGTGCCAGCAGCCCGCGGACTAGCGGAGGGGCCTCTCGCTACGAGCAGTACTTC.